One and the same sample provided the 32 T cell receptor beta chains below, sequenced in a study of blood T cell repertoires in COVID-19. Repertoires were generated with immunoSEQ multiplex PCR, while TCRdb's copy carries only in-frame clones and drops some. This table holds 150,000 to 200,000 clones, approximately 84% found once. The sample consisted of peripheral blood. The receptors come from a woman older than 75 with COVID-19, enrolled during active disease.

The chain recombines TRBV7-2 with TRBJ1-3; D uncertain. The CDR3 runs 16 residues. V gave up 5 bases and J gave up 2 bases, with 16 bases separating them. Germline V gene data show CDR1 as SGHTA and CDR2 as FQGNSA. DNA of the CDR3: TGTGCCAGCAGCCAATTGCGGAGTGCGGCTGGAAACACCATATATTTT. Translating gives CASSQLRSAAGNTIYF.

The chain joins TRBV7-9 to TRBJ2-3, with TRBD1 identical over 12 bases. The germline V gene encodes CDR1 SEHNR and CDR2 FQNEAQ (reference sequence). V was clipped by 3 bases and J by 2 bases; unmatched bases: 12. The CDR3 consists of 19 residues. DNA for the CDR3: TGTGCCAGCAGCTTTCATACGGGACAGGGGGCCGGGAACACAGATACGCAGTATTTT. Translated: CASSFHTGQGAGNTDTQYF.

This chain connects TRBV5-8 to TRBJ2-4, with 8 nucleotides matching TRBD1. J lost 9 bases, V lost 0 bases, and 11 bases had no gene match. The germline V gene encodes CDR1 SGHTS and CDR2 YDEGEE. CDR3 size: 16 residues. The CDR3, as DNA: TGTGCCAGCAGCTTGGGAACTTCGACAGGGGTGAGCATTCAGTACTTC. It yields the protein CASSLGTSTGVSIQYF.

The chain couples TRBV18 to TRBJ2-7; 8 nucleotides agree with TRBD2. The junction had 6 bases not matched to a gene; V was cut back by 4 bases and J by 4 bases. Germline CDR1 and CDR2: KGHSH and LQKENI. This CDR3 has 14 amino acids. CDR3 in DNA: TGTGCCAGCTCACGGAGTAGCGGGATTTACGAGCAGTACTTC. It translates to CASSRSSGIYEQYF.

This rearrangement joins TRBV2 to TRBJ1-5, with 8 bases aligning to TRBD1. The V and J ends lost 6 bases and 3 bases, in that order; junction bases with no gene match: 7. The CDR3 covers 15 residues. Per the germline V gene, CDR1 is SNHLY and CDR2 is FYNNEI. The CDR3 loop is CASSPGQGANQPQHF. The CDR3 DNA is TGTGCCAGCAGCCCCGGACAGGGCGCCAATCAGCCCCAGCATTTT.

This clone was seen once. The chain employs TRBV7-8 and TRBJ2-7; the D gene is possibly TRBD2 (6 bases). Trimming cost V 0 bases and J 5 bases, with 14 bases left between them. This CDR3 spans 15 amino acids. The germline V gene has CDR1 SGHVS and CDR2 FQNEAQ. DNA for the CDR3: TGTGCCAGCAGCTTAGCGCCTCGGGGGTCCCACGAGCAGTACTTC. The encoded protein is CASSLAPRGSHEQYF.

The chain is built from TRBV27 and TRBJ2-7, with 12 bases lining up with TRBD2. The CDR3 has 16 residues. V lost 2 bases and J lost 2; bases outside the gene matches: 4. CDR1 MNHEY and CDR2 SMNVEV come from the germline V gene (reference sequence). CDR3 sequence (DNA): TGTGCCAGCAGTTTACTAGCGGGAGGGCGGACCTACGAGCAGTACTTC. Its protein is CASSLLAGGRTYEQYF.

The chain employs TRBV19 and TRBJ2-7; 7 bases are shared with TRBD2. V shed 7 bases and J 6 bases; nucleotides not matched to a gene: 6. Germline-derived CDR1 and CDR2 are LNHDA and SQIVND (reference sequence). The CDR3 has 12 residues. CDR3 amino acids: CASNGGGSEQYF. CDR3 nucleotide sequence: TGTGCCAGTAATGGCGGGGGAAGCGAGCAGTACTTC.

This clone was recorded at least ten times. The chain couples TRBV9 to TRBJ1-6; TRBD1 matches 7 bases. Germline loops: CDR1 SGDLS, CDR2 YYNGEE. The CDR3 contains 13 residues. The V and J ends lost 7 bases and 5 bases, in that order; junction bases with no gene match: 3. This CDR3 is CASQGGNNSPLHF. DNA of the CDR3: TGTGCCAGCCAGGGGGGTAATAATTCACCCCTCCACTTT.

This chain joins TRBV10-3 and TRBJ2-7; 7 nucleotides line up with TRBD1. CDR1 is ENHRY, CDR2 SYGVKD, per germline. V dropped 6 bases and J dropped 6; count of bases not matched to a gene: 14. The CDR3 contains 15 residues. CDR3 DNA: TGTGCCATCAGCCCCCGGGACAGCCCCTACTCCGAGCAGTACTTC. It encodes CAISPRDSPYSEQYF.

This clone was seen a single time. The DNA of the CDR3 is TGTGCCAGCAGCCCACAGGGGAACTATGGCTACACCTTC. This sequence encodes CASSPQGNYGYTF. The V call is TRBV5-6, the J call TRBJ1-2; 7 positions match TRBD1. CDR1 SGHDT and CDR2 YYEEEE come from the germline V gene. Germline trimming cut 4 bases from V and 2 bases from J; bases unmatched to any gene: 2. The CDR3 covers 13 residues.

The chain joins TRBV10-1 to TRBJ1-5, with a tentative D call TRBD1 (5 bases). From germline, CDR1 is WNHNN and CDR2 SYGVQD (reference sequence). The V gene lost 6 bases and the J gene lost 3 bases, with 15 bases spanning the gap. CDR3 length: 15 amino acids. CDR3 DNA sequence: TGCGCCAGCAGGTTCTCGCGGGGCTACAATCAGCCCCAGCATTTT. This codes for CASRFSRGYNQPQHF.

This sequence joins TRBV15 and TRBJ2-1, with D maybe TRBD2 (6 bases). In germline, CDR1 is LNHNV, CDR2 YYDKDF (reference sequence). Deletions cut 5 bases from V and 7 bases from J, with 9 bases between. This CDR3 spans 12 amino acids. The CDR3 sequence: CATSESGNEQFF. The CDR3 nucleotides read TGTGCCACCAGCGAGAGCGGGAATGAGCAGTTCTTC.

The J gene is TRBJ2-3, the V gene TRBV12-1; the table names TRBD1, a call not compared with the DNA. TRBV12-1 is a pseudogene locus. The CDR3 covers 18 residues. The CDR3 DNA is TGTGCCAGCAGCTTTCCCTGGCGGGACAGATGCTACACAGATACGCAGTATTTT. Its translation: CASSFPWRDRCYTDTQYF.

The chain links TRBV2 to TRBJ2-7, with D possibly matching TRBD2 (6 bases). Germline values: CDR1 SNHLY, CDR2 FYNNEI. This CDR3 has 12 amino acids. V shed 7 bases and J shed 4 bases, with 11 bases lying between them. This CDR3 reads CASTSAGYEQYF. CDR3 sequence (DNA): TGTGCCAGCACTTCCGCGGGGTACGAGCAGTACTTC.

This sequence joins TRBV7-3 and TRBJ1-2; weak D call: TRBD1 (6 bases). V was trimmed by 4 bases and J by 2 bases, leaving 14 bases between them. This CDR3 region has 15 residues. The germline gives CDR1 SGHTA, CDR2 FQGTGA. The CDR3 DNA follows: TGTGCCAGCAGCTCAGGGGAGACGCTCAACTATGGCTACACCTTC. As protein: CASSSGETLNYGYTF.

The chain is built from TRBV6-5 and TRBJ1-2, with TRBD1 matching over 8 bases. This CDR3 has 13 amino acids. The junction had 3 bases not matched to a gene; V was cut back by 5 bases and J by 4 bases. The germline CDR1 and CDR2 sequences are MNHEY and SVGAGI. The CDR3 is CASSKGQVYGYTF. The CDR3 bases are TGTGCCAGCAGTAAGGGACAGGTCTATGGCTACACCTTC.

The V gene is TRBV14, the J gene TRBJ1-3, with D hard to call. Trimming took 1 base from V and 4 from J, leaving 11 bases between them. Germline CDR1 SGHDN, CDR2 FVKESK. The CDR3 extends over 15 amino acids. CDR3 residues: CASSQVTGKGNTIYF. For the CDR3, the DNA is TGTGCCAGCAGCCAAGTTACGGGAAAGGGAAACACCATATATTTT.

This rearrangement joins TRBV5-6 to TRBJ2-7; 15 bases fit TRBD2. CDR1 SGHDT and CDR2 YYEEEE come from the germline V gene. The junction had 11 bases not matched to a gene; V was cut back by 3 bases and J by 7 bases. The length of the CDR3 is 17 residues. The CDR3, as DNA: TGTGCCAGCAGCTCTACCACGGGACTAGCGGGAGGTAAAGAGCAGTACTTC. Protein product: CASSSTTGLAGGKEQYF.

This CDR3 is CASSPLDRGSYEQFF. For the CDR3, the DNA is TGTGCCAGCAGCCCCCTCGACAGGGGGTCATATGAGCAGTTCTTC. V gene TRBV7-9 combines with J gene TRBJ2-1, with 9 bases matching TRBD1. The CDR3 is 15 residues long. The J segment lost 8 bases and the V segment lost 5 bases, leaving 10 bases of the junction unmatched. Germline V gene data show CDR1 as SEHNR and CDR2 as FQNEAQ (reference sequence).

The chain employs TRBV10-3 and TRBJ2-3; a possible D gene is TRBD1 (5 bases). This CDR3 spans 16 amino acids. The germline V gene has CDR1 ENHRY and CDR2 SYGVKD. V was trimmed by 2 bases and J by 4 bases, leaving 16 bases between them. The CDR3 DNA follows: TGTGCCATCAGTGAGAATGGGGCAGGGTTGTCAGATACGCAGTATTTT. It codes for CAISENGAGLSDTQYF.

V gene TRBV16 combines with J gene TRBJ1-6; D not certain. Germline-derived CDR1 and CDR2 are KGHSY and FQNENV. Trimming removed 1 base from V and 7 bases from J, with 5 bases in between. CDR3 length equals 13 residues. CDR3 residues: CASSQLSNSPLHF. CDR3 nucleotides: TGTGCCAGCAGCCAATTATCCAATTCACCCCTCCACTTT.

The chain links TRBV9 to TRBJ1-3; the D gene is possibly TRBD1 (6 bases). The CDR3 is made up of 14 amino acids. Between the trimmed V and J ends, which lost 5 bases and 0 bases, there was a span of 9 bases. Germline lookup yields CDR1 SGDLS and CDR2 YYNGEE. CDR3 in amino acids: CASRPTGSGNTIYF. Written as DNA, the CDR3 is TGTGCCAGCAGACCGACAGGCTCTGGAAACACCATATATTTT. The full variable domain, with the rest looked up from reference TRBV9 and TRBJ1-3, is DSGVTQTPKHLITATGQRVTLRCSPRSGDLSVYWYQQSLDQGLQFLIQYYNGEERAKGNILERFSAQQFPDLHSELNLSSLELGDSALYFCASRPTGSGNTIYFGEGSWLTVV.

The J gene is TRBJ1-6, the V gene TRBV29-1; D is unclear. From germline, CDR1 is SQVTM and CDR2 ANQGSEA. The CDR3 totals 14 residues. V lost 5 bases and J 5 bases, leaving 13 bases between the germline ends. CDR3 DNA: TGCAGCGTTTCGGGAGGAAGCGATAATTCACCCCTCCACTTT. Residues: CSVSGGSDNSPLHF.

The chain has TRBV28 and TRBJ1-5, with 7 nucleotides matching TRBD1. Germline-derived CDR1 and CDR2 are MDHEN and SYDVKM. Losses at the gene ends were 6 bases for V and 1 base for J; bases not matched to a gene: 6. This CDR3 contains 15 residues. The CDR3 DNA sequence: TGTGCCAGCAGGCCTGCAGGGGGAAGCAATCAGCCCCAGCATTTT. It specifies CASRPAGGSNQPQHF.

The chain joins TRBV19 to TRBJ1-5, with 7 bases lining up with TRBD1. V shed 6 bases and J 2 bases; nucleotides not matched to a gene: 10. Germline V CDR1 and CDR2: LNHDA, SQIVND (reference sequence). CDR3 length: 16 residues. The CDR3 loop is CASRPRDRGGNQPQHF. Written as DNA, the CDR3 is TGTGCCAGTAGACCCCGGGACAGAGGGGGCAATCAGCCCCAGCATTTT.

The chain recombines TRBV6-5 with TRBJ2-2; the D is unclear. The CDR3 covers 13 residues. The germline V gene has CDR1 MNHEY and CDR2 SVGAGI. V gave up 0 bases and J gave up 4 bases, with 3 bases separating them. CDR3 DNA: TGTGCCAGCAGTTACTCGAGCACCGGGGAGCTGTTTTTT. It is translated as CASSYSSTGELFF.

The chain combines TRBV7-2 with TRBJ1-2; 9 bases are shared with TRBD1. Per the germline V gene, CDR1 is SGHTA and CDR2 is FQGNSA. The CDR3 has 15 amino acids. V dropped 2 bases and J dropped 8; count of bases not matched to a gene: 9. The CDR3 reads CASSLRRDRVEGYTF. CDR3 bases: TGTGCCAGCAGCTTAAGAAGGGACAGGGTCGAAGGCTACACCTTC.

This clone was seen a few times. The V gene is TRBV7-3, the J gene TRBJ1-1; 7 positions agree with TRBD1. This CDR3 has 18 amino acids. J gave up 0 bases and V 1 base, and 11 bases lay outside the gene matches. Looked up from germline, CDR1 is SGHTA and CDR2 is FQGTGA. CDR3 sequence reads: CASSLSLFPGQMNTEAFF. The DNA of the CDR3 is TGTGCCAGCAGCTTAAGCCTTTTTCCGGGACAGATGAACACTGAAGCTTTCTTT.

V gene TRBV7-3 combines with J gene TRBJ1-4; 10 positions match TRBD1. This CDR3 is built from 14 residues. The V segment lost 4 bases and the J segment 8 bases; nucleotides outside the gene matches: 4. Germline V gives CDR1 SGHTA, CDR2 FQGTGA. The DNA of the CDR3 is TGTGCCAGCAGCTACGACAGGGGGCGAGAAAAACTGTTTTTT. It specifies CASSYDRGREKLFF.

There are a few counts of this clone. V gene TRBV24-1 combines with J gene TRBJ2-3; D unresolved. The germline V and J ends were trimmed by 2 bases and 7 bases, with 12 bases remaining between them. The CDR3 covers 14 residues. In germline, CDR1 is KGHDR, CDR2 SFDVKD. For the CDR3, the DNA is TGTGCCACCAGTGATTCTGGGCCCCCCAATACGCAGTATTTT. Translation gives CATSDSGPPNTQYF.

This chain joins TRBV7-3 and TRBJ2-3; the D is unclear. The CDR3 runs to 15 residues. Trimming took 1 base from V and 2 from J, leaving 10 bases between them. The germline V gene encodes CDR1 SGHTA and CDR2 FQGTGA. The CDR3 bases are TGTGCCAGCAGCTTAATGGGCCGAACCACAGATACGCAGTATTTT. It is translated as CASSLMGRTTDTQYF.